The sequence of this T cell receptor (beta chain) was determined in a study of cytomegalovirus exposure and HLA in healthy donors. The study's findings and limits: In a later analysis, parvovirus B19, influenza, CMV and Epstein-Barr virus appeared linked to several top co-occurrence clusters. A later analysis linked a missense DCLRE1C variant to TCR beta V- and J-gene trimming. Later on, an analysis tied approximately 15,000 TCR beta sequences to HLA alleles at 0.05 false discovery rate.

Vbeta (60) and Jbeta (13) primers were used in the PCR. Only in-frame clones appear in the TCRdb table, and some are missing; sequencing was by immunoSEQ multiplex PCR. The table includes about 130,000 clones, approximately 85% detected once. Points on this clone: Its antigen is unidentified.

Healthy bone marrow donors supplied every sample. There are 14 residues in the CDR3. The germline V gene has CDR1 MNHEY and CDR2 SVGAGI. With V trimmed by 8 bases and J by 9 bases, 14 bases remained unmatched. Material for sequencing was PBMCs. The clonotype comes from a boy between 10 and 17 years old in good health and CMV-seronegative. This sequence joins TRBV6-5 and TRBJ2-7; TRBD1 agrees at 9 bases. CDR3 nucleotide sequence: TGTGCCAGCGGTGGGGGGACAGGGTTGTTCGGGCAGTACTTC. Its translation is CASGGGTGLFGQYF.